This T cell receptor (beta chain) was captured by sequencing in a study of CD8+CD57+ T cells in acquired aplastic anemia. This clonotype turned up a few times. It was patients with CD8+CD57+ cell expansion by flow cytometry who were chosen for sequencing. Patients were untreated when blood was sampled. Trimming stripped 8 bases from V and 0 bases from J, with 8 bases between. In germline, CDR1 is SEHNR, CDR2 FQNEAQ (reference sequence). CDR3 length: 12 amino acids. Both TCR beta VDJ combination and CDR3 sequence profiling were carried out. Genomic DNA was the template for this profiling. TCRdb used MiXCR to reprocess the reads, holding one entry per CDR3 protein. The data show around 50,000 distinct CDR3 sequences, roughly three fifths seen once.

The sample taken for sequencing was sorted CD4+, CD8+, or CD8+CD57+ T cells (not recorded which) from PBMCs. The chain is built from TRBV7-9 and TRBJ2-7; tentative D call: TRBD2 (5 bases). This TCR came from a human donor with aplastic anemia. CDR3 nucleotide sequence: TGTGCCAGCCGGGATTCCTCCTACGAGCAGTACTTC. The encoded protein is CASRDSSYEQYF. Filled out from reference TRBV7-9 and TRBJ2-7, the complete variable domain reads DTGVSQNPRHKITKRGQNVTFRCDPISEHNRLYWYRQTLGQGPEFLTYFQNEAQLEKSRLLSDRFSAERPKGSFSTLEIQRTEQGDSAMYLCASRDSSYEQYFGPGTRLTVT.